The clone carrying this TCR beta chain was found many times. Amplification from RNA transcripts yielded the TCR beta CDR3 regions. The workflow started with a first-round RT-PCR run with HTBI primers and then moved on to a second-round multiplex PCR. From the multiplex PCR reads, TCRdb called clonotypes with MiXCR, one entry per CDR3 protein. The profile shows under 350,000 distinct CDR3 sequences, about a sixth of them singletons. This CDR3 region has 14 residues. Losses at the gene ends were 5 bases for V and 6 bases for J; bases not matched to a gene: 9. The record originates from a study of Graves' ophthalmopathy and Graves' hyperthyroidism.

The TCR was taken from an adult man with Graves' ophthalmopathy. Sequencing was performed on peripheral blood. The chain links TRBV12-3 or TRBV12-4 to TRBJ2-7; TRBD2 matches 8 bases. CDR3 DNA: TGTGCCAGCAGTCTCCCTCCGGGGGGGCGCGAGCAGTACTTC. Protein sequence: CASSLPPGGREQYF.